These 8 T cell receptor beta chains came from one sample sequenced in a study of blood T cell repertoires in COVID-19. TCRdb's copy holds only in-frame clones and misses some; the assay was immunoSEQ multiplex PCR. The sample contains hundreds of thousands of clones, approximately 86% of which appear only once. The sample was peripheral blood. These receptors were obtained from a woman aged 25 to 39 with COVID-19, enrolled during active disease.

The chain joins TRBV18 to TRBJ1-6; 9 bases are shared with TRBD1. Germline V gene sequence: CDR1 KGHSH, CDR2 LQKENI. J lost 10 bases, V lost 1 base, and 8 bases had no gene match. The CDR3 length is 16 residues. The CDR3 spells CASSPLTGGFNSPLHF. CDR3 in DNA: TGTGCCAGCTCACCACTCACAGGGGGCTTTAACTCACCCCTCCACTTT.

V gene TRBV7-9 combines with J gene TRBJ1-3, with TRBD1 matching 7 bases. Per the germline V gene, CDR1 is SEHNR and CDR2 is FQNEAQ (reference sequence). J lost 0 bases, V lost 4 bases, and 3 bases had no gene match. This CDR3 has 15 amino acids. The CDR3 DNA reads as TGTGCCAGCAGCTCAGGACAGGACTCTGGAAACACCATATATTTT. Amino acids: CASSSGQDSGNTIYF. The variable domain in full, with the rest retrieved from reference TRBV7-9 and TRBJ1-3, is DTGVSQNPRHKITKRGQNVTFRCDPISEHNRLYWYRQTLGQGPEFLTYFQNEAQLEKSRLLSDRFSAERPKGSFSTLEIQRTEQGDSAMYLCASSSGQDSGNTIYFGEGSWLTVV.

A remark on this clone: The germline gene is not matched at one end of the junction; a read error may be the cause. This rearrangement joins TRBV19 to TRBJ1-1; 9 nucleotides match TRBD1. Germline loops: CDR1 LNHDA, CDR2 SQIVND (reference sequence). The CDR3 is 14 amino acids. DNA for the CDR3: TGTGCAAGTAAAGGGACAGGGATGTACACTGAAGCTTTCTTT. As protein: CASKGTGMYTEAFF.

The chain has TRBV9 and TRBJ1-1; tentatively, D is TRBD1 (6 bases). V lost 4 bases to trimming and J lost 7 bases, with 20 bases between them. CDR1 SGDLS and CDR2 YYNGEE come from the germline V gene. This CDR3 comprises 15 residues. The CDR3 protein is CASSPYGEGGFEAFF. DNA of the CDR3: TGTGCCAGCAGCCCTTATGGGGAGGGGGGATTTGAAGCTTTCTTT. Looking up the rest from reference TRBV9 and TRBJ1-1 gives the full variable domain: DSGVTQTPKHLITATGQRVTLRCSPRSGDLSVYWYQQSLDQGLQFLIQYYNGEERAKGNILERFSAQQFPDLHSELNLSSLELGDSALYFCASSPYGEGGFEAFFGQGTRLTVV.

This sequence joins TRBV15 and TRBJ2-3; TRBD2 matches 11 bases. Germline V gives CDR1 LNHNV, CDR2 YYDKDF (reference sequence). Trimming cost V 0 bases and J 2 bases; bases outside gene matches: 7. The CDR3 consists of 18 residues. The CDR3 DNA is TGTGCCACCAGCAGAGATCGGGGACTAGCGGTCCTCACAGATACGCAGTATTTT. Its translation is CATSRDRGLAVLTDTQYF.

This chain joins TRBV6-5 and TRBJ1-3; D is undetermined. CDR1 and CDR2 from the germline V gene are MNHEY and SVGAGI. The ends were cut back, 6 bases at V and 3 bases at J, with 15 bases in the middle. CDR3 size: 15 residues. The CDR3 spells CASRAGPGVGNTIYF. For the CDR3, the DNA is TGTGCCAGCAGGGCCGGCCCCGGGGTTGGAAACACCATATATTTT.

This chain joins TRBV4-1 and TRBJ1-1, with D maybe TRBD1 (5 bases). The ends were cut back, 4 bases at V and 1 base at J, with 10 bases in the middle. This CDR3 has 14 residues. Germline V lookup: CDR1 MGHRA, CDR2 YSYEKL. The CDR3 sequence is CASSPPDRNTEAFF. The CDR3 coding sequence is TGCGCCAGCAGCCCGCCTGACAGGAACACTGAAGCTTTCTTT.

The rearrangement joins TRBV9 to TRBJ2-2; 8 positions match TRBD1. CDR3 length: 17 residues. Trimming at V came to 3 bases and at J to 3 bases, leaving 10 bases not matched to a gene. CDR1 is SGDLS, CDR2 YYNGEE, per germline. The CDR3 DNA reads as TGTGCCAGCAGCGAAACTAAGGACAGGGTAGACACCGGGGAGCTGTTTTTT. It specifies CASSETKDRVDTGELFF.